Reported below is one TCR beta chain. The CDR3 totals 14 residues. Trimming pared 0 bases from V and 3 bases from J, leaving 8 bases between. Germline V gene sequence: CDR1 WNHNN, CDR2 SYGVQD (reference sequence). The sample originates from a study of tissue T cells after allogeneic stem cell transplantation. Profiled with immunoSEQ multiplex PCR; TCRdb holds only in-frame clones, not every one. The repertoire holds fewer than 30,000 clones, roughly 70% seen once, with 7.7% in the top ten. This clonotype was obtained from a female donor older than 55 with lung cancer. The rearrangement links TRBV10-1 to TRBJ1-1; D remains ambiguous. The sequences come from tissue from the ileum, collected at autopsy. In nucleotides, the CDR3 is TGCGCCAGCAGTGAGTCAAAAGGGTACACTGAAGCTTTCTTT. Amino acid sequence: CASSESKGYTEAFF.